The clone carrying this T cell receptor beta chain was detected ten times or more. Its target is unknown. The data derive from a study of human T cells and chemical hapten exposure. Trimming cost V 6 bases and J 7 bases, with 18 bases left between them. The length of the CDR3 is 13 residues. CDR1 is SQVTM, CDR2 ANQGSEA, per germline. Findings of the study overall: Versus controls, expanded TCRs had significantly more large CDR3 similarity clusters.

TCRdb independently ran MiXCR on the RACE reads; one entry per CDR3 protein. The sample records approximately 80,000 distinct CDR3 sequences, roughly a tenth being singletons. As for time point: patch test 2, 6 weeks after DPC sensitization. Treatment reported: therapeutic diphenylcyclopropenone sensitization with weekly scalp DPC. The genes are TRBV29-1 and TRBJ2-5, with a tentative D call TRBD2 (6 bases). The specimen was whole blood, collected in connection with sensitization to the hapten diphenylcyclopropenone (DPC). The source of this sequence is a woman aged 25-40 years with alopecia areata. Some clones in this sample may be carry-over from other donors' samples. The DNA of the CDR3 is TGCAGCGTCACCCGGGACTCCTGGGGGACCCAGTACTTC. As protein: CSVTRDSWGTQYF.